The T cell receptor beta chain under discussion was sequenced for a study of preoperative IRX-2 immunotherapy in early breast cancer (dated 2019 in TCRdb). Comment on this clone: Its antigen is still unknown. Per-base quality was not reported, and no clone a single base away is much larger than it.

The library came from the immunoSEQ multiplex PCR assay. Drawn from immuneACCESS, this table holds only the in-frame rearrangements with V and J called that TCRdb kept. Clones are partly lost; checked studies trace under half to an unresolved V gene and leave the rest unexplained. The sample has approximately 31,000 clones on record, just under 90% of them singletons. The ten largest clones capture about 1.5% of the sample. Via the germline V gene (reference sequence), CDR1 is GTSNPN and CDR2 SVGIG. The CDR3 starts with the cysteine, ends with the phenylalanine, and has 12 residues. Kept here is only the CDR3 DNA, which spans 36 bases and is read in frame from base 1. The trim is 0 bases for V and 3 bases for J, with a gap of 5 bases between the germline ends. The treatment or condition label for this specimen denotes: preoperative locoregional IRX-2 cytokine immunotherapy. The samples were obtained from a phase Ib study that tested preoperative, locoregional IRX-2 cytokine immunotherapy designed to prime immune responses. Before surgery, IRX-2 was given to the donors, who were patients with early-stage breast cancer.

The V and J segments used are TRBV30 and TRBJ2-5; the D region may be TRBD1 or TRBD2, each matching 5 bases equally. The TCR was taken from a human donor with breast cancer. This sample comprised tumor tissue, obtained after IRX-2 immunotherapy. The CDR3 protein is CAWSVGEETQYF. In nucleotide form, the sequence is TGTGCCTGGAGTGTGGGGGAAGAGACCCAGTACTTC.